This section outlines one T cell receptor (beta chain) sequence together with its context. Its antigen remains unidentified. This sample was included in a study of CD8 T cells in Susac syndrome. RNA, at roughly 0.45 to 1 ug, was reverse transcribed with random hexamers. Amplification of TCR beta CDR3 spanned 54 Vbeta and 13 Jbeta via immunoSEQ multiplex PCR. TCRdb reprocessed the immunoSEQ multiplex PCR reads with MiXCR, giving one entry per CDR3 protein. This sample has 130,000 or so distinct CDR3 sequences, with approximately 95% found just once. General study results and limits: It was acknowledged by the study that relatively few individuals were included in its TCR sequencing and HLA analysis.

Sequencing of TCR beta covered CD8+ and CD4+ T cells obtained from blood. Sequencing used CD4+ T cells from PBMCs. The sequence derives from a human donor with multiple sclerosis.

As DNA, the CDR3 is TGTGCCAGCAGCCAACTGGGAAACAACTATGGCTACACCTTC. It encodes CASSQLGNNYGYTF. The chain uses TRBV3-1 and TRBJ1-2, with no clear D. The ends were cut back, 2 bases at V and 2 bases at J, with 9 bases in the middle. CDR1 and CDR2 from the germline V gene are LGHDT and YNNKEL (reference sequence). This CDR3 is 14 amino acids long.